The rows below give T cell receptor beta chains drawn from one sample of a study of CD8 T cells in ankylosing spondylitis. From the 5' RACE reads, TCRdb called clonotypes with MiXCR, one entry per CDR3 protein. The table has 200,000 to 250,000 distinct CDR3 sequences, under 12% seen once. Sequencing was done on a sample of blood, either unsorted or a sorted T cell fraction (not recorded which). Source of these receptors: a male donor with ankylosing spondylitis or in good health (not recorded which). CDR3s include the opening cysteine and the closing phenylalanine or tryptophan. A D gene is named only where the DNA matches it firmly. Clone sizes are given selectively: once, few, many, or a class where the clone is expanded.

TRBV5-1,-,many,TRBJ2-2,TGCGCCAGCAGATCCGGGACAACGAACACCGGGGAGCTGTTTTTT,CASRSGTTNTGELFF
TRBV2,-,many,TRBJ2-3,TGTGCCAGCAGTGAATCGGGACTCCGCACAGATACGCAGTATTTT,CASSESGLRTDTQYF
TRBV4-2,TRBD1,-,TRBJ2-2,TGTGCCAGCAGCCGAGGACAGGGGACGACCTCGAACACCGGGGAGCTGTTTTTT,CASSRGQGTTSNTGELFF
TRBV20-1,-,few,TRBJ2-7,TGCAGTGCTCTGCCGGAGGGACGGGTCTACGAGCAGTACTTC,CSALPEGRVYEQYF
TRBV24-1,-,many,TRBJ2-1,TGTGCCACCAGCGACCGGGATACGGGCTACAATGAGCAGTTCTTC,CATSDRDTGYNEQFF
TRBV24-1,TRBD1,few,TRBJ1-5,TGTGCCACCAGTATGGGTACCGGGACAGGGGGCTATCAGCCCCAGCATTTT,CATSMGTGTGGYQPQHF
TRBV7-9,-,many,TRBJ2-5,TGTGCCAGCAGCTCGTCAGGACAGCGGGAGACCCAGTACTTC,CASSSSGQRETQYF
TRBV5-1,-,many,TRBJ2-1,TGCGCCAGCAGCTTGGAGTGGGGCAATGAGCAGTTCTTC,CASSLEWGNEQFF
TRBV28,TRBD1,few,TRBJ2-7,TGTGCCAGCAGCCCCGGGACAGCGTGCGAGCAGTACTTC,CASSPGTACEQYF
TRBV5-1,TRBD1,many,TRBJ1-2,TGCGCCAGCAGCTTGGGGACCCGGACAGGGGGCTATGGCTACACCTTC,CASSLGTRTGGYGYTF
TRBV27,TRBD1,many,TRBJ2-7,TGTGCCAGCAGTTTATTTTCCAGGGGGCGAATTTACGAGCAGTACTTC,CASSLFSRGRIYEQYF
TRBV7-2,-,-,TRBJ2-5,TGTGCCAGCAGCGCCCACACTACCCAAGAGACCCAGTACTTC,CASSAHTTQETQYF
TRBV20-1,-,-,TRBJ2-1,TGCAGTGCTGCCCCCCGGAGCTCCTACAATGAGCAGTTCTTC,CSAAPRSSYNEQFF
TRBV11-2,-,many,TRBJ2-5,TGTGCCAGCAGCTTAGCCAGGGAAGAGACCCAGTACTTC,CASSLAREETQYF
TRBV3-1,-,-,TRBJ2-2,TGTGCCAGCAGCCAAGTTGGTACAGTTATGCTGTTTTTT,CASSQVGTVMLFF
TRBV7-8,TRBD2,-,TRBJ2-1,TGTGCCAGCAGCTTAGCGGAAACGGGGGGGGACTACAATGAGCAGTTCTTC,CASSLAETGGDYNEQFF
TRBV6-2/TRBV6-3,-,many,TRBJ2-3,TGTGCCAGCAGTTGGCGCACAGATACGCAGTATTTT,CASSWRTDTQYF
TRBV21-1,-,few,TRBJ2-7,TGTGCCAGCAGCCCCCCGGGACAGGGGTTTTTTGGGCTCGAGCAGTACTTC,CASSPPGQGFFGLEQYF
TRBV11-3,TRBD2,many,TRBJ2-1,TGTGCCAGCAGCCAGGGACTAGCGGAAAACAATGAGCAGTTCTTC,CASSQGLAENNEQFF
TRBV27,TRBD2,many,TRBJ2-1,TGTGCCAGCAGTTCCCCTCTAAGAGCGGGGGGGCTCAATGAGCAGTTCTTC,CASSSPLRAGGLNEQFF
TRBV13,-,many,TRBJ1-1,TGTGCCAGCAGCCCCCGGCCAGATTACATCGCAGTGTTCGGGAACACTGAAGCTTTCTTT,CASSPRPDYIAVFGNTEAFF
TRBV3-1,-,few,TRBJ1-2,TGTGCCAGCGCAGCAGCGTCTAACTATGGCTACACCTTC,CASAAASNYGYTF
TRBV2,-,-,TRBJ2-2,TGTGCCAGCAATAGGCTGCAGGGTCAGGCCGGGGAGCTGTTTTTT,CASNRLQGQAGELFF
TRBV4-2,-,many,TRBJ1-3,TGTGCCAGCAGCCAAGATCCCCCGGGGACTACTGGAAACACCATATATTTT,CASSQDPPGTTGNTIYF
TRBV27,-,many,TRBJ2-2,TGTGCCAGCAGTCACCGCAGCCCTGGGGGGCTACACACCGGGGAGCTGTTTTTT,CASSHRSPGGLHTGELFF
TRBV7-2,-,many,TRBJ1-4,TGTGCCAGCAGCTTGGGTCCGGGCAGGATTAATGAAAAACTGTTTTTT,CASSLGPGRINEKLFF
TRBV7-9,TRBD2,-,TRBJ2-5,TGTGCCAGCAGTTACGGGGGGAAAGAGACCCAGTACTTC,CASSYGGKETQYF
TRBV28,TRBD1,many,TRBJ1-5,TGTGCCAGCAGCTGGGACAGGGATCCCAATCAGCCCCAGCATTTT,CASSWDRDPNQPQHF
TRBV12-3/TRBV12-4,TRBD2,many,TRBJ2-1,TGTGCCAGCAGTTTAAGACTAGCGGGGAACTACAATGAGCAGTTCTTC,CASSLRLAGNYNEQFF
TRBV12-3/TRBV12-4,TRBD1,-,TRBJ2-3,TGTGCCAGCTTCCCCCTGTGGGACAGGTTAGCGCCTAGCACAGATACGCAGTATTTT,CASFPLWDRLAPSTDTQYF
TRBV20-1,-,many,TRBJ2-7,TGCAGTGGAGCCAACTCGGACAGATCCTACGAGCAGTACTTC,CSGANSDRSYEQYF
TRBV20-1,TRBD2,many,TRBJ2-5,TGCAGTGCTTTTAACCCTAGCGGGGGGGCAGAGACCCAGTACTTC,CSAFNPSGGAETQYF
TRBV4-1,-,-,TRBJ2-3,TGCGCCAGCAGCCTATTCGACCGGGTCACAGATACGCAGTATTTT,CASSLFDRVTDTQYF
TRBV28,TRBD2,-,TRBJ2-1,TGTGCCACCCGACTAGCGGGGGGGCTAGGGAATGAGCAGTTCTTC,CATRLAGGLGNEQFF
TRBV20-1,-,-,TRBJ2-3,TGCAGTGCTAGACAAGTAAGAGATACGCAGTATTTT,CSARQVRDTQYF
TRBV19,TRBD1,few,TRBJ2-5,TGTGCCAGTAGTAAAAGACAGGGGCAAGAGACCCAGTACTTC,CASSKRQGQETQYF
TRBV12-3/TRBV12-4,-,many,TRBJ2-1,TGTGCCAGCAGTTTAGGAGTCTTTCGGCAGTTCTTC,CASSLGVFRQFF
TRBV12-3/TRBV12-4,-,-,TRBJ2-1,TGTGCCAGCAGTTCCAGGGAGTGGATCTCCAATGAGCAGTTCTTC,CASSSREWISNEQFF
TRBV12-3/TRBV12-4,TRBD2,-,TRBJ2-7,TGTGCCAGCAGTCCCCCCAGCGGGGGGTCCTACGAGCAGTACTTC,CASSPPSGGSYEQYF
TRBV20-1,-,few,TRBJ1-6,TGCAGTGCGAGAGATTCAGGACAGCAAAATAATTCACCCCTCCACTTT,CSARDSGQQNNSPLHF
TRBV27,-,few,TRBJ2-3,TGTGCCAGCAGATTCGGAGGGGCAGATACGCAGTATTTT,CASRFGGADTQYF
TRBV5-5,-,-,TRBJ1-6,TGTGCCACCAGAGGGCAGCGGAATTCACCCCTCCACTTT,CATRGQRNSPLHF
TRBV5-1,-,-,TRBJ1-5,TGCGCCAGCAGTCCGGGGCCGGTGGGGACCCATCCCCAGCATTTT,CASSPGPVGTHPQHF
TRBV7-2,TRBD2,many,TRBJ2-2,TGTGCCAGCAGCGCTAGACTAGCGGGACTCACCGGGGAGCTGTTTTTT,CASSARLAGLTGELFF
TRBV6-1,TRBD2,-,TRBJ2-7,TGTGCCAGCAGTGAACGGGGGGGGATCGACGAGCAGTACTTC,CASSERGGIDEQYF
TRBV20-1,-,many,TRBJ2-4,TGCAGTGCTAGAGGCCCGGGGATAGCCAAAAACATTCAGTACTTC,CSARGPGIAKNIQYF
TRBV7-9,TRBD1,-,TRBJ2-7,TGTGCCAGCAGCTTAGGGACAGGGATTTATCAGTACTTC,CASSLGTGIYQYF
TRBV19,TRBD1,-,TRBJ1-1,TGTGCCAGTACCCGCGACAGGGCTAAGAACACTGAAGCTTTCTTT,CASTRDRAKNTEAFF
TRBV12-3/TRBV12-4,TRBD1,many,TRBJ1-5,TGTGCCAGCAGTTCAGCTCCCGGGACAGGGTTAGGGAATCAGCCCCAGCATTTT,CASSSAPGTGLGNQPQHF
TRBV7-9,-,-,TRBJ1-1,TGTGCCAGCAGCAGGATGGGTGAAGCTTTCTTT,CASSRMGEAFF
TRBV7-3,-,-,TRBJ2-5,TGTGCCAGCAGCCGAGACAGGAGCCAAGAGACCCAGTACTTC,CASSRDRSQETQYF
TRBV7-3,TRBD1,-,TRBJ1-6,TGTGCCAGCAGCAGAGACAGGGCCGTGGGTTCACCCCTCCACTTT,CASSRDRAVGSPLHF
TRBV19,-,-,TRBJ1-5,TGTGCCAGTACTACTCGGGACATGGCCTATCAGCCCCAGCATTTT,CASTTRDMAYQPQHF
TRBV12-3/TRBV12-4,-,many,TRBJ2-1,TGTGCCAGCAGTTTAGGAGGCCCCTCGTGGGAGTTCTTC,CASSLGGPSWEFF
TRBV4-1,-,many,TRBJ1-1,TGCGCCAGCAGCCAAGATTTGGCCGACGCAGGGACCCATCACACTGAAGCTTTCTTT,CASSQDLADAGTHHTEAFF